This is a list of T cell receptor beta chains from one sample in a study of PD-1 blockade in mismatch repair-deficient tumors. This table comes from immunoSEQ multiplex PCR, and its TCRdb copy is limited to in-frame clones, with some not included. Of tens of thousands of clones in the sample, less than 85% were seen once. The sample consisted of PBMCs, taken before pembrolizumab treatment. The origin of the receptors is an adult with mismatch repair-deficient cancer. Both conserved end residues are part of each CDR3. Fields, in order: V gene, D gene, clone size, J gene, CDR3 protein, CDR3 DNA. A D gene is named only where the DNA matches it firmly. For some rows the clone size is stated as once, few or many, or as a class when expanded; others skip it.

TRBV29-1,-,-,TRBJ2-5,CSVALAQETQYF,TGCAGCGTTGCGCTAGCTCAAGAGACCCAGTACTTC
TRBV18,TRBD1,-,TRBJ1-6,CASSPRQGGNSPLHF,TGTGCCAGCTCACCTAGACAGGGGGGGAATTCACCCCTCCACTTT
TRBV6-1,-,-,TRBJ1-6,CASRAPNSPLHF,TGTGCCAGCAGAGCACCGAATTCACCCCTCCACTTT
TRBV9,-,-,TRBJ1-1,CASSVDVRNTEAFF,TGTGCCAGCAGCGTAGATGTGAGGAACACTGAAGCTTTCTTT
TRBV28,TRBD2,-,TRBJ2-1,CASSPTSGKVYNEQFF,TGTGCCAGCAGCCCAACTAGCGGGAAGGTCTACAATGAGCAGTTCTTC
TRBV28,-,-,TRBJ1-2,CASSLWATGANYGYTF,TGTGCCAGCAGTTTATGGGCAACAGGCGCCAACTATGGCTACACCTTC
TRBV15,TRBD2,-,TRBJ2-1,CATSRVHAGVNEQFF,TGTGCCACCAGCAGAGTCCATGCGGGAGTAAATGAGCAGTTCTTC
TRBV28,TRBD1,once,TRBJ1-2,CASSPRDRTNYGYTF,TGTGCCAGCAGTCCGAGGGACAGAACTAACTATGGCTACACCTTC
TRBV28,TRBD1,-,TRBJ1-5,CASSLSFVGGFGQPQHF,TGTGCCAGCAGTTTATCGTTCGTAGGGGGCTTCGGTCAGCCCCAGCATTTT
TRBV19,TRBD2,-,TRBJ2-1,CASSSLAGGRPEQFF,TGTGCCAGTAGCTCCCTAGCGGGAGGGCGCCCTGAGCAGTTCTTC
TRBV5-1,TRBD1,-,TRBJ1-1,CASRGQGVVTEAFF,TGCGCCAGCAGGGGACAGGGGGTCGTCACTGAAGCTTTCTTT
TRBV11-2,TRBD1,-,TRBJ1-1,CASSPIRGRFEAFF,TGTGCCAGCAGTCCAATCAGGGGGCGATTTGAAGCTTTCTTT
TRBV7-8,-,-,TRBJ1-1,CASSLLNLGFSEAFF,TGTGCCAGCAGCTTATTGAATCTGGGCTTCTCTGAAGCTTTCTTT
TRBV27,-,few,TRBJ2-7,CASSPLGQAYEQYF,TGTGCCAGCAGTCCGCTGGGACAAGCCTACGAGCAGTACTTC
TRBV28,-,-,TRBJ1-1,CASSTPAGKAFF,TGTGCCAGCAGTACCCCCGCAGGGAAAGCTTTCTTT
TRBV29-1,-,-,TRBJ1-1,CSVARLNRVAFF,TGCAGCGTTGCCCGTTTAAACAGGGTTGCTTTCTTT
TRBV7-8,TRBD2,-,TRBJ2-3,CASSLLAGGPSVTDTQYF,TGTGCCAGCAGCTTGCTAGCGGGAGGGCCCTCGGTCACAGATACGCAGTATTTT
TRBV18,-,-,TRBJ2-1,CASSPRGLAGNEQFF,TGTGCCAGCTCACCCAGAGGGCTAGCTGGAAATGAGCAGTTCTTC
TRBV28,-,once,TRBJ1-1,CASSPLGEMNTEAFF,TGTGCCAGCAGTCCTTTAGGGGAAATGAACACTGAAGCTTTCTTT
TRBV5-1,TRBD2,-,TRBJ2-1,CASSPPGLAGVNEQFF,TGCGCCAGCAGCCCTCCGGGACTAGCGGGAGTGAATGAGCAGTTCTTC
TRBV6-1,-,-,TRBJ1-5,CASSEGQWGGQPQHF,TGTGCCAGCAGTGAAGGGCAGTGGGGGGGTCAGCCCCAGCATTTT
TRBV7-2,TRBD2,-,TRBJ2-1,CASSHSSGRAKVRNEQFF,TGTGCCAGCAGCCACAGTAGCGGGAGGGCCAAAGTCCGGAATGAGCAGTTCTTC
TRBV6-5,TRBD2,few,TRBJ2-7,CASSYGGGTAYEQYF,TGTGCCAGCAGTTACGGGGGAGGGACGGCCTACGAGCAGTACTTC
TRBV19,-,few,TRBJ2-7,CASSIDPGLYEQYF,TGTGCCAGTAGTATAGATCCGGGACTCTACGAGCAGTACTTC
TRBV20-1,-,-,TRBJ1-2,CSARGLDGYTF,TGCAGTGCTAGAGGACTCGATGGCTACACCTTC
TRBV4-1,-,-,TRBJ2-1,CASSQDTQTYNEQFF,TGCGCCAGCAGCCAAGATACCCAGACCTACAATGAGCAGTTCTTC
TRBV11-2,-,-,TRBJ1-3,CASSWALTASGNTIYF,TGTGCCAGCAGCTGGGCCCTTACCGCCTCTGGAAACACCATATATTTT
TRBV28,-,-,TRBJ1-1,CASGGRAEAFF,TGTGCCAGCGGGGGGAGGGCTGAAGCTTTCTTT
TRBV29-1,-,-,TRBJ2-7,CSVHRGGRGGTTYEQYF,TGCAGCGTCCATAGGGGGGGGAGGGGAGGGACCACCTACGAGCAGTACTTC
TRBV28,TRBD1,once,TRBJ1-5,CASSRTGSGNQPQHF,TGTGCCAGCAGTAGGACAGGGTCGGGCAATCAGCCCCAGCATTTT
TRBV18,-,-,TRBJ1-1,CASSIGQGLNTEAFF,TGTGCCAGCTCTATTGGGCAGGGATTGAACACTGAAGCTTTCTTT
TRBV13,TRBD1,-,TRBJ1-1,CASSRGGQENTEAFF,TGTGCCAGCAGTAGAGGAGGACAGGAGAACACTGAAGCTTTCTTT
TRBV5-1,-,few,TRBJ2-7,CASRQGSLDEQYF,TGCGCCAGCAGACAGGGAAGTTTGGACGAGCAGTACTTC
TRBV30,TRBD1,few,TRBJ2-7,CAWDDPGQGRYEQYF,TGTGCCTGGGACGATCCGGGACAGGGGAGGTACGAGCAGTACTTC
TRBV4-1,TRBD1,-,TRBJ1-1,CASSLGTGRSMNTEAFF,TGCGCCAGCAGCCTGGGGACAGGCCGCTCGATGAACACTGAAGCTTTCTTT
TRBV28,-,-,TRBJ1-3,CASSGTNAGNTIYF,TGTGCCAGCAGTGGGACAAATGCAGGAAACACCATATATTTT
TRBV5-8,-,-,TRBJ1-5,CASSPGQKINQPQHF,TGTGCCAGCAGCCCTGGACAGAAAATCAATCAGCCCCAGCATTTT
TRBV7-9,-,once,TRBJ2-4,CASSPAAWDIQYF,TGTGCCAGCAGCCCGGCGGCTTGGGACATTCAGTACTTC
TRBV7-8,TRBD1,-,TRBJ1-4,CASSLGTGKEKLFF,TGTGCCAGCAGCTTAGGGACAGGGAAGGAAAAACTGTTTTTT
TRBV6-6,TRBD1,-,TRBJ1-1,CASSPTGANTEAFF,TGTGCCAGCAGCCCTACAGGGGCGAACACTGAAGCTTTCTTT
TRBV10-2,TRBD2,few,TRBJ2-7,CASSGSLLAGDEQYF,TGCGCCAGCAGTGGGAGCCTACTAGCGGGAGATGAGCAGTACTTC
TRBV18,TRBD1,-,TRBJ1-2,CASSPLDRVRGGYTF,TGTGCCAGCTCACCACTGGACAGGGTCAGAGGTGGCTACACCTTC
TRBV7-2,TRBD2,-,TRBJ2-3,CASSLRGLAGVSSDTQYF,TGTGCCAGCAGCCTCCGGGGACTAGCGGGAGTTTCCTCGGATACGCAGTATTTT
TRBV9,-,-,TRBJ2-1,CASSPLGRGHNEQFF,TGTGCCAGCAGCCCTTTGGGGCGGGGTCACAATGAGCAGTTCTTC
TRBV6-6,-,-,TRBJ1-3,CASSYTAGVGNTIYF,TGTGCCAGCAGTTACACGGCAGGGGTCGGAAACACCATATATTTT